The next 13 T cell receptor beta chains were all read from a single sample in a study of blood T cells in healthy people across ages. A second PCR of roughly 7 to 11 cycles used a sample-barcoded 5' primer and a J-beta primer mix. TCRdb independently ran MiXCR on the 5' RACE reads; one entry per CDR3 protein. This sample yields about 970,000 distinct CDR3 sequences, of which just over 50% are seen a single time; 20% to 25% belongs to the top ten. Sequenced material: blood. The receptors derive from a woman aged 60-75 years in good health.

The sample holds a few counts of this clonotype. This chain joins TRBV6-5 and TRBJ2-1, with 9 bases identical to TRBD2. The last part of the DNA fits TRBJ2-7 better; the J call may be wrong. The CDR3 is made up of 15 amino acids. Germline-derived CDR1 and CDR2 are MNHEY and SVGAGI. The CDR3 protein is CASSGSGSSYNEQYF. In DNA, the CDR3 is TGTGCCAGCAGTGGTAGCGGGAGCTCCTACAATGAGCAGTACTTC.

V usage is TRBV6-2 or TRBV6-3 and J usage is TRBJ2-7; D is uncertain. V dropped 6 bases and J dropped 8 bases, with 14 bases sitting between them. The CDR3 spans 12 residues. CDR1 and CDR2 (germline): MNHEY, SVGEGT. The DNA for the CDR3 is TGTGCCAGCAGCTCGACTGTTATCCAGCAGTACTTC. Amino acids: CASSSTVIQQYF.

Ten or more counts support this clonotype. This rearrangement joins TRBV7-2 to TRBJ2-2; 7 bases are a match to TRBD2. The V segment lost 6 bases and the J segment 4 bases; nucleotides outside the gene matches: 8. This CDR3 spans 15 amino acids. CDR1 is SGHTA, CDR2 FQGNSA, per germline. CDR3: CASSMSGTITGELFF. CDR3 nucleotide sequence: TGTGCCAGCAGTATGTCCGGGACTATCACCGGGGAGCTGTTTTTT.

As to this clonotype: A much larger clone lies a single base off, so this may be a read error. The chain combines TRBV12-3 or TRBV12-4 with TRBJ2-3, with 8 bases fitting TRBD2. The ends lost 6 bases at V and 4 bases at J; junction bases unmatched: 0. This CDR3 is built from 12 residues. The CDR3 loop reads CASRLAADTQYF. CDR3 nucleotides: TGTGCCAGCAGACTAGCGGCAGATACGCAGTATTTT.

The chain combines TRBV6-5 with TRBJ2-7; D gene unclear. V shed 6 bases and J shed 3 bases, with 18 bases lying between them. The CDR3 runs to 15 residues. Germline V gene lookup returns CDR1 MNHEY and CDR2 SVGAGI. The CDR3, as DNA: TGTGCCAGCAGCCCACTAACGGCCCAAGACTACGAGCAGTACTTC. Translation gives CASSPLTAQDYEQYF.

This clonotype was seen a handful of times. This rearrangement joins TRBV6-1 to TRBJ1-1, with 7 bases that match TRBD1. The J segment lost 5 bases and the V segment lost 6 bases, leaving 12 bases of the junction unmatched. The CDR3 length is 15 residues. Germline V gene sequence: CDR1 MNHNS, CDR2 SASEGT. The CDR3 nucleotides are TGTGCCAGCAGCCTGGAAGGGGGCTTGGGGACTGAAGCTTTCTTT. This gives the protein CASSLEGGLGTEAFF.

The gene calls are TRBV25-1 and TRBJ2-2; D is unclear. CDR1 is MGHDK, CDR2 SYGVNS, per germline. CDR3 length: 10 residues. The germline V and J ends were trimmed by 6 bases and 7 bases, with 3 bases remaining between them. CDR3 nucleotides: TGTGCCAGCAGGAACGGGGAGCTGTTTTTT. The encoded protein is CASRNGELFF.

The genes are TRBV7-6 and TRBJ2-2; 8 nucleotides line up with TRBD2. The CDR3 is made up of 19 amino acids. Germline values: CDR1 SGHVS, CDR2 FNYEAQ. The V and J ends lost 4 bases and 6 bases, in that order; junction bases with no gene match: 19. For the CDR3, the DNA is TGTGCCAGCAGCTCCAGGGCGGGACTAGTCCTTCCACCATCCGGGGAGCTGTTTTTT. Translation gives CASSSRAGLVLPPSGELFF.

The chain employs TRBV29-1 and TRBJ2-3, with 8 bases identical to TRBD1. The CDR3 runs 15 residues. V gave up 2 bases and J gave up 4 bases; unmatched junction bases: 8. Germline V gene sequence: CDR1 SQVTM, CDR2 ANQGSEA. Here the CDR3 DNA reads TGCAGCGTTGAAAGGGCAGGGGGCGCATCAGATACGCAGTATTTT. Translating it yields CSVERAGGASDTQYF.

This clonotype has only a few counts. The chain has TRBV5-1 and TRBJ2-7; 9 bases match TRBD1. Trimming took 3 bases from V and 5 from J; bases not matched to a gene: 6. CDR1 is SGHRS and CDR2 is YFSETQ in the germline V gene. This CDR3 is built from 14 residues. The CDR3 DNA is TGCGCCAGCAGCTCGGGACAGGGAGACCACGAGCAGTACTTC. Protein sequence: CASSSGQGDHEQYF.

This clonotype was detected only a few times. The chain combines TRBV27 with TRBJ2-5; D unresolved. The CDR3 length is 13 residues. Trimming cost V 4 bases and J 1 base, with 7 bases left between them. Germline values: CDR1 MNHEY, CDR2 SMNVEV (reference sequence). The CDR3 is CASSSLPQETQYF. CDR3 DNA sequence: TGTGCCAGCAGTTCACTTCCCCAAGAGACCCAGTACTTC.

The gene calls are TRBV13 and TRBJ2-7; TRBD1 matches at 8 bases. CDR3 length: 14 amino acids. V was clipped by 2 bases and J by 3 bases; unmatched bases: 3. The germline V gene has CDR1 PRHDT and CDR2 FYEKMQ (reference sequence). CDR3 DNA: TGTGCCAGCAGCTTACAACAGGGGGACTACGAGCAGTACTTC. Amino acids: CASSLQQGDYEQYF.

This clonotype has only a few counts. The chain recombines TRBV20-1 with TRBJ2-7; D remains unclear. Trimming took off 4 bases at V and 2 bases at J, with 15 bases between the two ends. From germline, CDR1 is DFQATT and CDR2 SNEGSKA (reference sequence). This CDR3 spans 14 amino acids. CDR3 sequence reads: CSAIRLLSPYEQYF. The CDR3, as DNA: TGCAGTGCTATTCGGCTCCTCAGTCCCTACGAGCAGTACTTC.